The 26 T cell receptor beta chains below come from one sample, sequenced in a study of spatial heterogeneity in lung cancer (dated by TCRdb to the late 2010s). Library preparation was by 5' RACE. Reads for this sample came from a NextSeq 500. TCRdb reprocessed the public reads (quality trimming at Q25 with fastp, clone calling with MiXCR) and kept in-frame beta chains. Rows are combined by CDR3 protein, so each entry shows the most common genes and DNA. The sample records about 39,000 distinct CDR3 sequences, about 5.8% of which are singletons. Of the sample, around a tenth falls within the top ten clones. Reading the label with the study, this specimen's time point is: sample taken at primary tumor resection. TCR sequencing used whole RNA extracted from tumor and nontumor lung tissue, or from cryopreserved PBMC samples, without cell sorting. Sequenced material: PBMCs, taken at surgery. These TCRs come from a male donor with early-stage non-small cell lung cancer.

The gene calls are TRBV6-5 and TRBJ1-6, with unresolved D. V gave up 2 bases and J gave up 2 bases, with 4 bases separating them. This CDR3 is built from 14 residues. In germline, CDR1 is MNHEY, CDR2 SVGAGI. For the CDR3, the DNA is TGTGCCAGCAGTTACAACACCTATAATTCACCCCTCCACTTT. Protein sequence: CASSYNTYNSPLHF.

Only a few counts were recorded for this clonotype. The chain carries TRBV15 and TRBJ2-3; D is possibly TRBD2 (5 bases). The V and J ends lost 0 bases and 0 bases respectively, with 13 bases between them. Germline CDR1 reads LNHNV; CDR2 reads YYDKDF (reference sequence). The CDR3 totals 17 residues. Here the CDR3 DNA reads TGTGCCACCAGCAGAGATCGCGGCGGCGGGAGCACAGATACGCAGTATTTT. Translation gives CATSRDRGGGSTDTQYF.

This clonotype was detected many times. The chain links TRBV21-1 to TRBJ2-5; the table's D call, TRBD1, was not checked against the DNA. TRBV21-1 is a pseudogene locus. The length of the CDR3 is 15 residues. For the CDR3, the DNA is TGTGCCAGCAGCCTAACCCCGGTCCCCGGGGAGACCCAGTACTTC. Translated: CASSLTPVPGETQYF.

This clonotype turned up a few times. The CDR3 bases are TGCGCCAGCAGCCAAGATATAGGCCAGGGCGCTGGAAACACCATATATTTT. Its translation is CASSQDIGQGAGNTIYF. The genes are TRBV4-3 and TRBJ1-3, with TRBD1 as a possible D gene (5 bases). V lost 0 bases, J lost 2 bases, and 14 bases lay in between. Per germline, CDR1 LGHNA and CDR2 YSLEER. The CDR3 consists of 17 residues.

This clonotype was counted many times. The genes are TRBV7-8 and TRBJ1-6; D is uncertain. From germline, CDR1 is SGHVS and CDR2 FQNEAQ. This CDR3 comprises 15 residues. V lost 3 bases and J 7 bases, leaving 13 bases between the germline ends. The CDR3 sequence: CASSFLGLGNSPLHF. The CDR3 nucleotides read TGTGCCAGCAGCTTTTTGGGTTTGGGCAATTCACCCCTCCACTTT.

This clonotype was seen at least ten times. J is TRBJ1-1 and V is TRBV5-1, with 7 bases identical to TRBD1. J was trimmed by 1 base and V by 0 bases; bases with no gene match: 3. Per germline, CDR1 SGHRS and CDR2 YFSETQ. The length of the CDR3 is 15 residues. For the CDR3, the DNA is TGCGCCAGCAGCTTGGGCGGGACAGAGAACACTGAAGCTTTCTTT. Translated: CASSLGGTENTEAFF.

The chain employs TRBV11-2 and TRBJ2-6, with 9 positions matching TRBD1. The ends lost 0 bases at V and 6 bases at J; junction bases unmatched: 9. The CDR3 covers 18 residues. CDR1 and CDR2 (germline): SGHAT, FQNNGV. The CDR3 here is CASSLDFGTGKLANVLTF. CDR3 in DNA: TGTGCCAGCAGCTTAGATTTTGGGACAGGGAAGTTGGCCAACGTCCTGACTTTC.

CDR3 nucleotides: TGTGCCAGCAGTCCCTCCGTGGGGATCGGCAGTTTTGATCAGCCCCAGCATTTT. It specifies CASSPSVGIGSFDQPQHF. The chain employs TRBV28 and TRBJ1-5, with unresolved D. The length of the CDR3 is 18 residues. V shed 5 bases and J shed 5 bases, with 25 bases lying between them. Germline V CDR1 and CDR2: MDHEN, SYDVKM.

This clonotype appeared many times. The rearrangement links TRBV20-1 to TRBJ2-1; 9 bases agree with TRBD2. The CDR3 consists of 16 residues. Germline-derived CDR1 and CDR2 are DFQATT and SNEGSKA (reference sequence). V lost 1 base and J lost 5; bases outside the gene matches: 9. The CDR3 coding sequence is TGCAGTGCTAGAGTCATGCGGGGGGGCATCGACAATGAGCAGTTCTTC. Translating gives CSARVMRGGIDNEQFF.

The CDR3 bases are TGTGCCAGCTCATCGACAGGGGGCAGAGATACGCAGTATTTT. It translates to CASSSTGGRDTQYF. The V call is TRBV18, the J call TRBJ2-3, with 10 positions matching TRBD1. The J segment lost 5 bases and the V segment lost 5 bases, leaving 4 bases of the junction unmatched. The CDR3 is 14 residues long. The V gene's germline CDR1 is KGHSH and CDR2 LQKENI.

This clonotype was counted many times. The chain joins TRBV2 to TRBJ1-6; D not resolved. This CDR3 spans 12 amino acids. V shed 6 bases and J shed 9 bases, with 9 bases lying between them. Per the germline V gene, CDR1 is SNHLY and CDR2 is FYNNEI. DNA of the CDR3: TGTGCCAGCAGAAGAGATGCTTCACCCCTCCACTTT. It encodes CASRRDASPLHF.

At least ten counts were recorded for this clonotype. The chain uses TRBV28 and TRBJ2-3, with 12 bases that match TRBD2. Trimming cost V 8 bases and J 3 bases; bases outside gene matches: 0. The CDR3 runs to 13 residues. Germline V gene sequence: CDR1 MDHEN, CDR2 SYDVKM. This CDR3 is CASGLAGTDTQYF. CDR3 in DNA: TGTGCCAGCGGACTAGCGGGAACAGATACGCAGTATTTT.

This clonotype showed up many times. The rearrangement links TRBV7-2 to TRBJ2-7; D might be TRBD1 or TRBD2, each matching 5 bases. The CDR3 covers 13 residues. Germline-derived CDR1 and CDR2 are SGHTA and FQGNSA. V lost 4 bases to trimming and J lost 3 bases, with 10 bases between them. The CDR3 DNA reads TGTGCCAGCAGCTCCCGGGGCGGCTACGAGCAGTACTTC. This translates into CASSSRGGYEQYF.

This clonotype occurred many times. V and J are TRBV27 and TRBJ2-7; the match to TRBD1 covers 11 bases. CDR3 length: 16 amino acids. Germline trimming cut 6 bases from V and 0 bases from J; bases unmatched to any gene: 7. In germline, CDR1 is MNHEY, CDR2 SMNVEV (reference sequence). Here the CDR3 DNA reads TGTGCCAGCAGACCTAGGGACAGGGGGGGCTCCTACGAGCAGTACTTC. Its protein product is CASRPRDRGGSYEQYF.

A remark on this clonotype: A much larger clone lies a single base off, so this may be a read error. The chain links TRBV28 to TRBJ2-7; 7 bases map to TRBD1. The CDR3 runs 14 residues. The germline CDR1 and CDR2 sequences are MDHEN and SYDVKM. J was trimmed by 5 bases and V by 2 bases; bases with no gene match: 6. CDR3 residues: CASSLIPGGDEQYF. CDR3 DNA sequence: TGTGCCAGCAGTTTAATTCCAGGGGGTGACGAGCAGTACTTC.

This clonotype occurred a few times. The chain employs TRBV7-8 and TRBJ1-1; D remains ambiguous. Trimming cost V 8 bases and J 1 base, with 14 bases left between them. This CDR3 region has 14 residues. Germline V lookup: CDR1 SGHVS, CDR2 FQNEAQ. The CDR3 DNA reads TGTGCCAGCGGTCCCAGGTACACGAACACTGAAGCTTTCTTT. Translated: CASGPRYTNTEAFF.

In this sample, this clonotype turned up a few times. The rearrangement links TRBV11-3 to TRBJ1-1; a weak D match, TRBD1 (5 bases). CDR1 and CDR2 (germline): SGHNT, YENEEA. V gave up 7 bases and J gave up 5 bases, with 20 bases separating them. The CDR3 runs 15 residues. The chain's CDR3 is CASTSEGRGETEAFF. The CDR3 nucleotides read TGTGCCAGCACCTCTGAGGGACGGGGGGAGACTGAAGCTTTCTTT.

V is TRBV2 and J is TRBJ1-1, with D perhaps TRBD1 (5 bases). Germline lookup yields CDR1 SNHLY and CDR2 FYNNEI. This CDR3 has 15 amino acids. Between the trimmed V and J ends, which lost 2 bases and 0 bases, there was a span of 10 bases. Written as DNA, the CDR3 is TGTGCCAGCAGTGAATATGCAGGGATGAACACTGAAGCTTTCTTT. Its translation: CASSEYAGMNTEAFF.

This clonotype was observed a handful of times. CDR3 nucleotides: TGTGCCAGCTCACCGGGTCAGGACACTGAAGCTTTCTTT. As protein: CASSPGQDTEAFF. The V gene is TRBV18, the J gene TRBJ1-1; D unclear. Trimming pared 3 bases from V and 3 bases from J, leaving 8 bases between. Germline assignment: CDR1 KGHSH and CDR2 LQKENI. This CDR3 region has 13 residues. Supplemented by reference TRBV18 and TRBJ1-1, the full variable domain reads NAGVMQNPRHLVRRRGQEARLRCSPMKGHSHVYWYRQLPEEGLKFMVYLQKENIIDESGMPKERFSAEFPKEGPSILRIQQVVRGDSAAYFCASSPGQDTEAFFGQGTRLTVV.

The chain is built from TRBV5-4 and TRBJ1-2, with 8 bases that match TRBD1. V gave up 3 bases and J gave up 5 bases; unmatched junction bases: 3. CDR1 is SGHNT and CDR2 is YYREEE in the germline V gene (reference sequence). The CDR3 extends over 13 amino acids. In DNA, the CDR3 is TGTGCCAGCAGCTGGACAGGGAATTATGGCTACACCTTC. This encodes CASSWTGNYGYTF.

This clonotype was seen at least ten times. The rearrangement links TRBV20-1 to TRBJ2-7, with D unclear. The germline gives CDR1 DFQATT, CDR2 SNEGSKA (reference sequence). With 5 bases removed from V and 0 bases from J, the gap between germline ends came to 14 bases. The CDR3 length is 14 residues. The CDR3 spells CSALDLRDSYEQYF. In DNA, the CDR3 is TGCAGTGCTCTCGACCTGCGCGACTCCTACGAGCAGTACTTC.

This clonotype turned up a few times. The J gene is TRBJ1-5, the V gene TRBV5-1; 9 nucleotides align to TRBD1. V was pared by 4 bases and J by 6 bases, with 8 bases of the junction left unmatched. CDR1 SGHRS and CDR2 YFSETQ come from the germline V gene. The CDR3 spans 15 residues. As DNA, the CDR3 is TGCGCCAGCAGCCCCACAGGGGGCGCGGGTCAGCCCCAGCATTTT. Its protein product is CASSPTGGAGQPQHF.

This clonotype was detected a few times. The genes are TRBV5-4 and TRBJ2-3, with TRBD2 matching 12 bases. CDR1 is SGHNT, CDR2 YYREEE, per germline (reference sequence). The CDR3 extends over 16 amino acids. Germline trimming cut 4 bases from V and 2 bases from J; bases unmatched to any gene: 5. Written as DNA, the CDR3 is TGTGCCAGCAGCCGTCGACTAGCGGGGGACACAGATACGCAGTATTTT. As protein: CASSRRLAGDTDTQYF.

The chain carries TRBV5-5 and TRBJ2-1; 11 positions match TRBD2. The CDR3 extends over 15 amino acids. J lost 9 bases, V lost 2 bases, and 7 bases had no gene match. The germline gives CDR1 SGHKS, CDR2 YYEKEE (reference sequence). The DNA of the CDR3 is TGTGCCAGCAGCTTATTAGCGGGGGGGACTGGTGAGCAGTTCTTC. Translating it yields CASSLLAGGTGEQFF.

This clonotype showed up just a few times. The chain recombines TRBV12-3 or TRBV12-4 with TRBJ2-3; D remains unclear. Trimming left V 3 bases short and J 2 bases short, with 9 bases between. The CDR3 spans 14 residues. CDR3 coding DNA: TGTGCCAGCAGTTTGACTGACTCCACAGATACGCAGTATTTT. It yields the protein CASSLTDSTDTQYF.

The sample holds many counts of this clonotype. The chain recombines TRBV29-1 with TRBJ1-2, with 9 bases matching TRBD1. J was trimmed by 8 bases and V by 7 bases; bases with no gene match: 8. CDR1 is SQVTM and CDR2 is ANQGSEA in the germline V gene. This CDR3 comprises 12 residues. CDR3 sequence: CSARDRGGGYTF. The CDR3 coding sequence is TGCAGCGCTCGTGACAGGGGGGGGGGCTACACCTTC.